The 29 T cell receptor beta chains given below trace back to one sample, sequenced in a study of shared clonotypes between healthy human individuals (dated by TCRdb to about 2020). Library preparation was by the immunoSEQ multiplex PCR assay. This immuneACCESS table, as held by TCRdb, lists in-frame sequences with V and J called but not all clones. Of the missing ones, under half trace to an unresolved V gene in checked studies; the others have no known cause. Across this sample there are about 2.2 million clones, with around 93% seen only once. About 1.7% of the sample is held by the ten biggest clonotypes. CD8 naive samples were obtained by positive selection for CCR7 among CD45RO-negative cells, yielding a CD45RA+CCR7+ population from which TemRA cells were excluded. Sequenced material: naive CD8+ T cells from PBMCs. The cell subset or site label on this specimen signifies: CD45RA+CCR7+. The receptors derive from a man younger than 35 in good health. Some clones in this sample may be carry-over from other donors' samples.

The rearrangement joins TRBV4-1 to TRBJ1-6, with a possible D match to TRBD1 (5 bases). This CDR3 spans 15 amino acids. Germline CDR1 and CDR2: MGHRA and YSYEKL. V dropped 4 bases and J dropped 5 bases, with 12 bases sitting between them. The CDR3 loop is CASSPHRPDNSPLHF. The CDR3 coding sequence is TGCGCCAGCAGCCCCCACAGGCCGGATAATTCACCCCTCCACTTT.

This chain joins TRBV7-9 and TRBJ2-1, with D unclear. The germline gives CDR1 SEHNR, CDR2 FQNEAQ (reference sequence). Between the trimmed V and J ends, which lost 8 bases and 0 bases, there was a span of 14 bases. The CDR3 is made up of 15 amino acids. CDR3 residues: CASRPPVDSYNEQFF. The CDR3 DNA follows: TGTGCCAGCCGTCCCCCGGTCGACTCCTACAATGAGCAGTTCTTC. The full variable domain, completed using reference TRBV7-9 and TRBJ2-1, is DTGVSQNPRHKITKRGQNVTFRCDPISEHNRLYWYRQTLGQGPEFLTYFQNEAQLEKSRLLSDRFSAERPKGSFSTLEIQRTEQGDSAMYLCASRPPVDSYNEQFFGPGTRLTVL.

There are a few counts of this clone. DNA of the CDR3: TGTGCCAGCAGTGAGTTCATCTTTTCGTCCGAGCCCCAGCATTTT. Its protein is CASSEFIFSSEPQHF. This chain links TRBV6-1 with TRBJ1-5, with D unresolved. Germline V gene lookup returns CDR1 MNHNS and CDR2 SASEGT. The CDR3 has 15 residues. Trimming stripped 3 bases from V and 8 bases from J, with 17 bases between.

This clone came up once. This chain links TRBV29-1 with TRBJ2-7; D uncertain. The V gene lost 4 bases and the J gene lost 3 bases, with 10 bases spanning the gap. This CDR3 is built from 12 residues. Looked up from germline, CDR1 is SQVTM and CDR2 is ANQGSEA. CDR3 sequence: CSVGGSHYEQYF. CDR3 nucleotides: TGCAGCGTTGGTGGCAGCCACTACGAGCAGTACTTC.

The chain recombines TRBV5-1 with TRBJ2-7; tentatively, D is TRBD1 (5 bases). The CDR3 runs 15 residues. Germline V CDR1 and CDR2: SGHRS, YFSETQ. The V and J ends lost 3 bases and 2 bases respectively, with 15 bases between them. In DNA, the CDR3 is TGCGCCAGCAGCTCGGCCCCTAGGACAACCTACGAGCAGTACTTC. Its protein is CASSSAPRTTYEQYF.

The chain couples TRBV4-3 to TRBJ1-1; perhaps TRBD1 as D (5 bases). This CDR3 spans 16 amino acids. Trimming shortened V by 0 bases and J by 1 base, and 12 bases separated the two germline ends. CDR1 and CDR2 from the germline V gene are LGHNA and YSLEER. CDR3 coding DNA: TGCGCCAGCAGCCAAGATGGCAGGGCCACGAACACTGAAGCTTTCTTT. Translating gives CASSQDGRATNTEAFF.

Concerning this clone: The same CDR3 arises from other DNA sequences in this sample as well. V usage is TRBV9 and J usage is TRBJ1-5, with D unresolved. V lost 0 bases to trimming and J lost 6 bases, with 7 bases between them. The germline V gene has CDR1 SGDLS and CDR2 YYNGEE. The CDR3 spans 13 residues. The CDR3 region has the DNA TGTGCCAGCAGCGTAGGGAGCGGTCAGCCCCAGCATTTT. Translation gives CASSVGSGQPQHF.

The gene calls are TRBV5-8 and TRBJ1-6, with D perhaps matching TRBD1 (5 bases). V shed 3 bases and J shed 17 bases, with 15 bases lying between them. Germline V gene data show CDR1 as SGHTS and CDR2 as YDEGEE. The CDR3 is made up of 12 amino acids. This CDR3 is CASSYDVGGFHF. As DNA, the CDR3 is TGTGCCAGCAGCTACGACGTGGGGGGTTTCCACTTT.

Turning to this clone: Other DNA sequences in the sample encode the same CDR3. The gene calls are TRBV11-2 and TRBJ2-7; TRBD2 agrees at 8 bases. The CDR3 length is 14 residues. After removal of 5 bases from V and 2 bases from J, the junction contained 5 bases not matched to a gene. The V gene's germline CDR1 is SGHAT and CDR2 FQNNGV. The CDR3: CASSRGGLAYEQYF. In DNA, the CDR3 is TGTGCCAGCAGCCGGGGGGGACTCGCCTACGAGCAGTACTTC. Using reference TRBV11-2 and TRBJ2-7 for the parts outside the CDR3, the full variable domain is EAGVAQSPRYKIIEKRQSVAFWCNPISGHATLYWYQQILGQGPKLLIQFQNNGVVDDSQLPKDRFSAERLKGVDSTLKIQPAKLEDSAVYLCASSRGGLAYEQYFGPGTRLTVT.

CDR3 DNA sequence: TGTGCCAGCAGCCACCCAGCACTGACTAGCACAGATACGCAGTATTTT. Amino acid sequence: CASSHPALTSTDTQYF. This chain connects TRBV28 to TRBJ2-3, with D unclear. Per germline, CDR1 MDHEN and CDR2 SYDVKM. This CDR3 is built from 16 residues. Trimming shortened V by 6 bases and J by 0 bases, and 16 bases separated the two germline ends.

CDR3 loop: CASSSLAGDYHEQFF. The CDR3, as DNA: TGTGCCAGCAGTTCGTTAGCGGGAGATTACCATGAGCAGTTCTTC. V and J are TRBV13 and TRBJ2-1; 9 positions match TRBD2. V gave up 6 bases and J gave up 8 bases; unmatched junction bases: 11. The CDR3 totals 15 residues. Germline V gene lookup returns CDR1 PRHDT and CDR2 FYEKMQ (reference sequence).

The chain couples TRBV7-9 to TRBJ2-1; 10 positions agree with TRBD2. The CDR3 loop spans 17 amino acids. J lost 8 bases, V lost 6 bases, and 16 bases had no gene match. Germline-derived CDR1 and CDR2 are SEHNR and FQNEAQ (reference sequence). CDR3 coding DNA: TGTGCCAGCAGAGACCCCCTCGCTAGCGGGAGAATCTATGAGCAGTTCTTC. Amino acid sequence: CASRDPLASGRIYEQFF. Based on the CDR3 plus reference TRBV7-9 and TRBJ2-1, the full variable domain is DTGVSQNPRHKITKRGQNVTFRCDPISEHNRLYWYRQTLGQGPEFLTYFQNEAQLEKSRLLSDRFSAERPKGSFSTLEIQRTEQGDSAMYLCASRDPLASGRIYEQFFGPGTRLTVL.

Points on this clone: In the same sample, other DNA sequences code for this CDR3. CDR3 DNA: TGTGCCACCAGCTTAACAGAAAACACCGGGGAGCTGTTTTTT. It codes for CATSLTENTGELFF. The rearrangement joins TRBV15 to TRBJ2-2; no clear D gene. This CDR3 region has 14 residues. Per the germline V gene, CDR1 is LNHNV and CDR2 is YYDKDF (reference sequence). Trimming cost V 5 bases and J 2 bases, with 9 bases left between them.

The rearrangement uses TRBV19 and TRBJ2-4; D gene ambiguous. Trimming left V 10 bases short and J 2 bases short, with 12 bases between. The CDR3 runs to 13 residues. Germline values: CDR1 LNHDA, CDR2 SQIVND (reference sequence). Written as DNA, the CDR3 is TGTGCCACCAGTAAAATACCCAAAAACATTCAGTACTTC. Amino acids: CATSKIPKNIQYF.

The gene calls are TRBV27 and TRBJ2-1; the D gene could be TRBD1 or TRBD2 (5 bases each). This CDR3 has 15 residues. V lost 8 bases to trimming and J lost 7 bases, with 21 bases between them. Germline V gene sequence: CDR1 MNHEY, CDR2 SMNVEV (reference sequence). The CDR3 region is CASSRDHLGVNEQFF. The CDR3 DNA reads TGTGCCAGCTCACGGGACCACCTTGGGGTTAATGAGCAGTTCTTC.

V gene TRBV5-4 combines with J gene TRBJ1-3, with unresolved D. The CDR3 totals 15 residues. Between the trimmed V and J ends, which lost 4 bases and 4 bases, there was a span of 15 bases. Germline V lookup: CDR1 SGHNT, CDR2 YYREEE (reference sequence). The DNA of the CDR3 is TGTGCCAGCAGCCTCCCCCACGAGGAGGGAAACACCATATATTTT. Its protein product is CASSLPHEEGNTIYF.

This sequence joins TRBV9 and TRBJ2-5; D is ambiguous. CDR3 length equals 16 residues. Trimming took 4 bases from V and 4 from J, leaving 20 bases between them. Germline lookup yields CDR1 SGDLS and CDR2 YYNGEE. The CDR3 reads CASSSNDWPARETQYF. CDR3 bases: TGTGCCAGCAGCTCAAACGATTGGCCCGCGAGAGAGACCCAGTACTTC.

The rearrangement links TRBV28 to TRBJ2-3; D is perhaps TRBD2 (7 bases). CDR1 and CDR2 from the germline V gene are MDHEN and SYDVKM. The V end lost 6 bases, the J end lost 3 bases, and 19 bases lay between the germline ends. The CDR3 sequence is 16 residues long. The DNA of the CDR3 is TGTGCCAGCAGCCCAGGGGCTAGGGAGGGGACAGATACGCAGTATTTT. Translated, it gives CASSPGAREGTDTQYF. Based on the CDR3 plus reference TRBV28 and TRBJ2-3, the full variable domain is DVKVTQSSRYLVKRTGEKVFLECVQDMDHENMFWYRQDPGLGLRLIYFSYDVKMKEKGDIPEGYSVSREKKERFSLILESASTNQTSMYLCASSPGAREGTDTQYFGPGTRLTVL.

The genes are TRBV2 and TRBJ2-2; D remains unclear. Germline lookup yields CDR1 SNHLY and CDR2 FYNNEI. This CDR3 has 14 amino acids. Trimming removed 7 bases from V and 0 bases from J, with 9 bases in between. The CDR3 nucleotides read TGTGCCAGCAAGGAGTTCGCGAACACCGGGGAGCTGTTTTTT. The encoded protein is CASKEFANTGELFF.

The chain links TRBV7-9 to TRBJ1-2; D ambiguous. V lost 5 bases and J 10 bases, leaving 11 bases between the germline ends. Germline CDR1 reads SEHNR; CDR2 reads FQNEAQ (reference sequence). The CDR3 is made up of 11 amino acids. CDR3 protein: CASSADLLYTF. DNA for the CDR3: TGTGCCAGCAGCGCCGACCTGCTCTACACCTTC.

The J gene is TRBJ1-1, the V gene TRBV5-1, with D unclear. The CDR3 is made up of 13 amino acids. Per the germline V gene, CDR1 is SGHRS and CDR2 is YFSETQ. The V gene lost 8 bases and the J gene lost 0 bases, with 11 bases spanning the gap. CDR3 in DNA: TGCGCCAGTCGAAGCAGGTTGAACACTGAAGCTTTCTTT. Protein: CASRSRLNTEAFF.

The chain is built from TRBV29-1 and TRBJ2-7; 10 nucleotides align to TRBD1. This CDR3 contains 14 residues. J gave up 7 bases and V 4 bases, and 10 bases lay outside the gene matches. Germline CDR1 reads SQVTM; CDR2 reads ANQGSEA. CDR3 region: CSVVSVDRGFEQYF. DNA of the CDR3: TGCAGCGTTGTCTCTGTGGACAGGGGGTTTGAGCAGTACTTC.

The gene calls are TRBV27 and TRBJ2-6; D gene unclear. V was pared by 5 bases and J by 0 bases, with 5 bases between. CDR1 and CDR2 from the germline V gene are MNHEY and SMNVEV (reference sequence). The CDR3 contains 14 residues. The CDR3 bases are TGTGCCAGCAGTATGACCTCTGGGGCCAACGTCCTGACTTTC. Protein product: CASSMTSGANVLTF.

The chain combines TRBV6-5 with TRBJ2-3; the D gene could be TRBD1 or TRBD2 (5 bases each). Germline V gives CDR1 MNHEY, CDR2 SVGAGI. Trimming shortened V by 2 bases and J by 2 bases, and 14 bases separated the two germline ends. The CDR3 loop spans 16 amino acids. CDR3 in DNA: TGTGCCAGCAGTTACGGTCCATCGGGGCTCACAGATACGCAGTATTTT. The encoded protein is CASSYGPSGLTDTQYF.

The chain uses TRBV19 and TRBJ2-3, with D perhaps matching TRBD2 (5 bases). The germline V and J ends were trimmed by 10 bases and 0 bases, with 17 bases remaining between them. CDR3 length equals 15 residues. Germline V gives CDR1 LNHDA, CDR2 SQIVND (reference sequence). The CDR3 here is CATTLAFTSTDTQYF. In DNA form, the CDR3 reads TGTGCCACAACCTTAGCGTTTACTAGCACAGATACGCAGTATTTT.

The V call is TRBV27, the J call TRBJ2-7; D may be TRBD2 (5 bases). The ends were cut back, 5 bases at V and 1 base at J, with 12 bases in the middle. The CDR3 contains 14 residues. Germline assignment: CDR1 MNHEY and CDR2 SMNVEV (reference sequence). CDR3 region: CASSPFSGSYEQYF. In DNA form, the CDR3 reads TGTGCCAGCAGTCCGTTCTCGGGGTCCTACGAGCAGTACTTC.

The chain is built from TRBV28 and TRBJ2-5, with TRBD1 identical over 7 bases. This CDR3 has 15 residues. Trimming removed 3 bases from V and 5 bases from J; junction bases left unmatched: 9. The germline gives CDR1 MDHEN, CDR2 SYDVKM. CDR3 sequence: CASSLPPTGYETQYF. The CDR3 DNA sequence: TGTGCCAGCAGTTTGCCACCGACAGGGTATGAGACCCAGTACTTC.

The chain employs TRBV5-1 and TRBJ2-3; TRBD2 agrees at 14 bases. This CDR3 spans 20 amino acids. J was trimmed by 4 bases and V by 3 bases; bases with no gene match: 16. The germline gives CDR1 SGHRS, CDR2 YFSETQ. In nucleotides, the CDR3 is TGCGCCAGCAGCTGGGGACTAGCGGGAGTTAAGGGTTCGGCCCCAGATACGCAGTATTTT. Residues: CASSWGLAGVKGSAPDTQYF.

With regard to this clone: Other DNA sequences within the sample encode an identical CDR3. The rearrangement uses TRBV9 and TRBJ1-1; D uncertain. In germline, CDR1 is SGDLS, CDR2 YYNGEE. V lost 4 bases, J lost 0 bases, and 10 bases lay in between. This CDR3 spans 14 amino acids. CDR3 in DNA: TGTGCCAGCAGCCTCCGTGGCCTGAACACTGAAGCTTTCTTT. It is translated as CASSLRGLNTEAFF.